Each of the 7 T cell receptor beta chains below was sequenced from the same sample in a study of shared clonotypes between healthy human individuals (dated by TCRdb to 2018 to 2021). To prepare the library, the immunoSEQ multiplex PCR assay was applied. TCRdb provides this immuneACCESS table in a form limited to in-frame rearrangements. Some clones are lacking; in checked studies, under half of them reflect an unresolved V gene, and why the rest are absent is not known. The sample profile shows about 960,000 clones; approximately 80% of them were found once. Of the sample, approximately 1.5% falls within the top ten clones. Sequencing input: memory CD4+ T cells sorted from blood. The sample's cell subset or site label is to be understood as: CD45RA-negative fraction. The receptors were sampled from a man between 18 and 29 years old in good health.

The rearrangement joins TRBV11-3 to TRBJ2-2; D is possibly TRBD1 or TRBD2 (5 bases each). CDR3 length: 16 residues. The V end was cut by 5 bases, the J end by 0 bases, with 13 bases between. CDR1 is SGHNT, CDR2 YENEEA, per germline. Here the CDR3 DNA reads TGTGCCAGCAGCCGAGGGGACGGACCGAACACCGGGGAGCTGTTTTTT. It encodes CASSRGDGPNTGELFF.

The sample holds one count of this clone. J is TRBJ1-2 and V is TRBV7-3; D is possibly TRBD1 (6 bases). CDR1 and CDR2 (germline): SGHTA, FQGTGA. The CDR3 is 17 residues long. V shed 2 bases and J shed 3 bases, with 19 bases lying between them. The CDR3 protein is CASSLYSIGAGDYGYTF. CDR3 nucleotide sequence: TGTGCCAGCAGCTTATATTCAATCGGGGCAGGGGACTATGGCTACACCTTC. The full variable domain, with the rest looked up from reference TRBV7-3 and TRBJ1-2, is GAGVSQTPSNKVTEKGKYVELRCDPISGHTALYWYRQSLGQGPEFLIYFQGTGAADDSGLPNDRFFAVRPEGSVSTLKIQRTERGDSAVYLCASSLYSIGAGDYGYTFGSGTRLTVV.

The chain couples TRBV6-1 to TRBJ1-2; 7 bases line up with TRBD1. Trimming cost V 4 bases and J 7 bases; bases outside gene matches: 6. Per germline, CDR1 MNHNS and CDR2 SASEGT. The CDR3 is 13 amino acids. Here the CDR3 reads CASSVQGNAGYTF. CDR3 in DNA: TGTGCCAGCAGTGTACAGGGGAACGCTGGCTACACCTTC.

V usage is TRBV30 and J usage is TRBJ1-5; D remains unclear. CDR3 length equals 13 residues. V was cut by 4 bases and J by 0 bases, with 7 bases left in between. Germline V CDR1 and CDR2: GTSNPN, SVGIG (reference sequence). CDR3 sequence: CAWTQSSNQPQHF. The CDR3 DNA sequence: TGTGCCTGGACTCAGTCTAGCAATCAGCCCCAGCATTTT.

The V call is TRBV27, the J call TRBJ2-7, with 8 positions matching TRBD1. Germline CDR1 and CDR2: MNHEY and SMNVEV (reference sequence). The V gene end was trimmed by 5 bases and the J gene end by 2 bases; junction bases not matched to a gene: 8. This CDR3 is built from 15 residues. In DNA form, the CDR3 reads TGTGCCAGCAGTGCGATGACAGGGGCTACCTACGAGCAGTACTTC. Its protein product is CASSAMTGATYEQYF.

A few counts support this clone. The chain has TRBV6-7 and TRBJ1-1; D remains unclear. TRBV6-7 is designated an ORF whose function remains uncertain. CDR3 length: 11 residues. Trimming removed 5 bases at V and 5 bases at J, with 6 bases between. Written as DNA, the CDR3 is TGTGCCAGCAGTAATGGAACTGAAGCTTTCTTT. It translates to CASSNGTEAFF.

The chain uses TRBV19 and TRBJ2-3; 13 nucleotides agree with TRBD2. The V segment lost 10 bases and the J segment 6 bases; nucleotides outside the gene matches: 19. CDR3 length equals 18 residues. Germline values: CDR1 LNHDA, CDR2 SQIVND (reference sequence). The CDR3 sequence: CATTRGLAGTPSSDTQYF. The CDR3 DNA follows: TGTGCCACCACCCGGGGACTAGCGGGAACACCCAGTTCTGATACGCAGTATTTT.